This entry lists 31 T cell receptor beta chains sequenced from one sample in a study of T cells in Graves' hyperthyroidism and ophthalmopathy. The CDR3 regions of TCR beta were amplified from RNA transcripts. An initial round of RT-PCR targeting the TCR CDR3 relied on the HTBI primer set. One entry per CDR3 protein results from TCRdb running MiXCR on the multiplex PCR reads. The data hold approximately 600,000 distinct CDR3 sequences, with around 15% observed a single time. The specimen was blood. The receptors here all came from a woman in her 40s with Graves' ophthalmopathy.

Ten or more counts support this clonotype. The rearrangement uses TRBV20-1 and TRBJ2-7; D possibly corresponds to TRBD2 (6 bases). The CDR3 runs 13 residues. The V end lost 1 base, the J end lost 0 bases, and 7 bases lay between the germline ends. CDR1 is DFQATT, CDR2 SNEGSKA, per germline (reference sequence). The CDR3 DNA is TGCAGTGCTAGAGGGGACTTCTCCTACGAGCAGTACTTC. Its protein is CSARGDFSYEQYF.

This clonotype was seen a handful of times. The V call is TRBV18, the J call TRBJ1-2; D unclear. Trimming cost V 2 bases and J 0 bases, with 7 bases left between them. The CDR3 covers 14 residues. Germline V gives CDR1 KGHSH, CDR2 LQKENI. CDR3 sequence: CASSPTAANYGYTF. CDR3 sequence (DNA): TGTGCCAGCTCACCAACAGCAGCTAACTATGGCTACACCTTC.

Ten or more counts support this clonotype. The J gene is TRBJ2-7, the V gene TRBV30; possibly TRBD1 for D (6 bases). In germline, CDR1 is GTSNPN, CDR2 SVGIG (reference sequence). The CDR3 covers 15 residues. V lost 0 bases and J lost 2, with 14 bases in between. CDR3 protein: CAWSVNRDQTYEQYF. Here the CDR3 DNA reads TGTGCCTGGAGTGTAAACAGGGATCAGACCTACGAGCAGTACTTC.

This clonotype was observed many times. The gene calls are TRBV29-1 and TRBJ2-7; 8 bases agree with TRBD1. CDR3 length: 14 residues. V dropped 5 bases and J dropped 2; count of bases not matched to a gene: 8. The germline CDR1 and CDR2 sequences are SQVTM and ANQGSEA. CDR3 coding DNA: TGCAGCGTTCATCTGGACAGGGTTCCCTACGAGCAGTACTTC. This translates into CSVHLDRVPYEQYF.

In this sample, this clonotype turned up many times. V usage is TRBV7-8 and J usage is TRBJ1-5; a weak D match, TRBD1 (5 bases). Germline lookup yields CDR1 SGHVS and CDR2 FQNEAQ. Deletions cut 2 bases from V and 5 bases from J, with 16 bases between. CDR3 length: 16 amino acids. This CDR3 is CASSLTRGRGYQPQHF. The CDR3 DNA sequence: TGTGCCAGCAGCTTAACCCGCGGACGGGGGTATCAGCCCCAGCATTTT.

This sequence joins TRBV9 and TRBJ1-5; D call uncertain. The CDR3 has 12 amino acids. V was trimmed by 8 bases and J by 6 bases, leaving 12 bases between them. Germline assignment: CDR1 SGDLS and CDR2 YYNGEE. The CDR3 is CASGGLTQPQHF. The CDR3 bases are TGTGCCAGTGGAGGGTTGACTCAGCCCCAGCATTTT.

This clonotype came up many times. The V call is TRBV12-3 or TRBV12-4, the J call TRBJ1-2; 7 bases align to TRBD1. V dropped 7 bases and J dropped 0; count of bases not matched to a gene: 8. This CDR3 spans 15 amino acids. CDR3 sequence: CASINRDSANYGYTF. As DNA, the CDR3 is TGTGCCAGCATCAACCGGGACAGTGCTAACTATGGCTACACCTTC.

This clonotype showed up many times. The rearrangement joins TRBV2 to TRBJ1-5; D is unclear. The CDR3 loop spans 14 amino acids. In germline, CDR1 is SNHLY, CDR2 FYNNEI. V was pared by 7 bases and J by 0 bases, with 10 bases between. In nucleotides, the CDR3 is TGTGCCAGCATTGGCAGTGATAGCAATCAGCCCCAGCATTTT. This sequence encodes CASIGSDSNQPQHF.

This clonotype was detected many times. The chain is built from TRBV7-9 and TRBJ1-1; D call uncertain. The germline V and J ends were trimmed by 1 base and 3 bases, with 9 bases remaining between them. The CDR3 consists of 14 residues. Looked up from germline, CDR1 is SEHNR and CDR2 is FQNEAQ (reference sequence). CDR3 sequence: CASSLVGGDTEAFF. CDR3 sequence (DNA): TGTGCCAGCAGCTTAGTGGGCGGTGACACTGAAGCTTTCTTT.

This clonotype was found many times. The chain joins TRBV19 to TRBJ1-2; D unclear. The CDR3 covers 14 residues. Germline CDR1 and CDR2: LNHDA and SQIVND (reference sequence). V was shortened by 4 bases and J by 3 bases, with 12 bases between the two germline ends. The CDR3 DNA reads as TGTGCCAGTAGTAGTAGGACCGAGGACTATGGCTACACCTTC. The encoded protein is CASSSRTEDYGYTF.

This clonotype has a handful of counts. The chain has TRBV7-8 and TRBJ1-1, with unresolved D. The germline gives CDR1 SGHVS, CDR2 FQNEAQ. The ends were cut back, 5 bases at V and 1 base at J, with 14 bases in the middle. The length of the CDR3 is 15 residues. The chain's CDR3 is CASSHDGVTNTEAFF. The CDR3 bases are TGTGCCAGCAGCCATGACGGAGTGACGAACACTGAAGCTTTCTTT.

This clonotype came up many times. For the CDR3, the DNA is TGTGCCATCAGCTTTGGCCGGGGAGGTAACTATGGCTACACCTTC. It specifies CAISFGRGGNYGYTF. The chain joins TRBV10-3 to TRBJ1-2; D ambiguous. The V gene's germline CDR1 is ENHRY and CDR2 SYGVKD. The CDR3 sequence is 15 residues long. V was trimmed by 6 bases and J by 1 base, leaving 15 bases between them.

This clonotype was seen ten or more times. This chain joins TRBV28 and TRBJ1-1; D gene unclear. The CDR3 totals 12 residues. V dropped 9 bases and J dropped 6 bases, with 14 bases sitting between them. Germline V gives CDR1 MDHEN, CDR2 SYDVKM. DNA of the CDR3: TGTGCCAGTAGTCTGGGTCGGGCTGAAGCTTTCTTT. Protein: CASSLGRAEAFF.

This clonotype was counted many times. The rearrangement joins TRBV6-1 to TRBJ2-7; no clear D gene. Germline CDR1 MNHNS, CDR2 SASEGT. This CDR3 spans 11 amino acids. Trimming took off 4 bases at V and 3 bases at J, with 4 bases between the two ends. In DNA form, the CDR3 reads TGTGCCAGCAGTGTAAACTACGAGCAGTACTTC. Protein product: CASSVNYEQYF.

V is TRBV19 and J is TRBJ2-5; 8 nucleotides line up with TRBD2. The CDR3 covers 16 residues. The V gene end was trimmed by 7 bases and the J gene end by 5 bases; junction bases not matched to a gene: 15. CDR1 and CDR2 (germline): LNHDA, SQIVND (reference sequence). The CDR3 DNA reads TGTGCCAGTACCCCACGAGCGGGAGTAATTGGGGAGACCCAGTACTTC. It translates to CASTPRAGVIGETQYF.

This clonotype was seen repeatedly, ten times or more. The chain couples TRBV24-1 to TRBJ1-1, with TRBD1 matching 10 bases. The CDR3 consists of 16 residues. The V gene end was trimmed by 3 bases and the J gene end by 5 bases; junction bases not matched to a gene: 8. The germline CDR1 and CDR2 sequences are KGHDR and SFDVKD. CDR3 sequence (DNA): TGTGCCACCAGTGATGGGCGGACAGGGGGTAAGACTGAAGCTTTCTTT. Its translation is CATSDGRTGGKTEAFF.

Details on this clonotype: One end of the junction does not line up with germline, which may come from a read error. CDR3 coding DNA: TGTGCTAGCAGCTTAAAGCCGGACTACGAGCAGTACTTC. Protein: CASSLKPDYEQYF. The chain uses TRBV7-7 and TRBJ2-7; D gene ambiguous. There are 13 residues in the CDR3. The germline gives CDR1 SSHAT, CDR2 FNYEAQ (reference sequence).

This clonotype has a count of ten or more. The chain links TRBV28 to TRBJ2-5; D gene ambiguous. V gave up 5 bases and J gave up 1 base, with 11 bases separating them. The CDR3 totals 14 residues. CDR1 is MDHEN and CDR2 is SYDVKM in the germline V gene. CDR3 protein: CASSRTPVQETQYF. The CDR3 DNA reads as TGTGCCAGCAGTCGAACACCAGTCCAAGAGACCCAGTACTTC.

This clonotype was seen at least ten times. The CDR3 nucleotides read TGTGCCAGCAGCTCAGGACTAGCGGGTACCGAGCAGTACTTC. Amino acids: CASSSGLAGTEQYF. The rearrangement links TRBV7-9 to TRBJ2-7, with 11 bases identical to TRBD2. V shed 4 bases and J 6 bases; nucleotides not matched to a gene: 5. This CDR3 region has 14 residues. CDR1 SEHNR and CDR2 FQNEAQ come from the germline V gene (reference sequence).

This clonotype was seen at least ten times. The chain carries TRBV29-1 and TRBJ2-7, with no clear D. The V gene's germline CDR1 is SQVTM and CDR2 ANQGSEA. The length of the CDR3 is 11 residues. Trimming removed 4 bases at V and 2 bases at J, with 6 bases between. The CDR3 sequence is CSVVITYEQYF. The CDR3 DNA reads TGCAGCGTTGTTATAACCTACGAGCAGTACTTC.

Ten or more counts support this clonotype. The chain combines TRBV12-3 or TRBV12-4 with TRBJ1-1; possible D gene TRBD1, 6 bases. Trimming shortened V by 6 bases and J by 0 bases, and 17 bases separated the two germline ends. There are 16 residues in the CDR3. The CDR3 loop is CASSRTAEPMNTEAFF. The CDR3 DNA reads TGTGCCAGCAGCCGGACAGCCGAACCTATGAACACTGAAGCTTTCTTT.

Note on this clonotype: This may be a read error, as it is one base from a much larger clone. The CDR3 DNA is TGCAGCGTCCAGGGAAAAACCGGGGAGCTGTTTTTT. Protein: CSVQGKTGELFF. The V call is TRBV29-1, the J call TRBJ2-2, with D possibly TRBD1 on 5 matching bases. The germline V gene has CDR1 SQVTM and CDR2 ANQGSEA. The V end was cut by 6 bases, the J end by 5 bases, with 10 bases between. This CDR3 is built from 12 residues.

This clonotype was detected many times. The chain is built from TRBV2 and TRBJ2-2; 7 bases map to TRBD1. Germline V gene lookup returns CDR1 SNHLY and CDR2 FYNNEI. The length of the CDR3 is 15 residues. V lost 5 bases to trimming and J lost 0 bases; unmatched junction nucleotides: 3. For the CDR3, the DNA is TGTGCCAGCAGTCGGGGACAGACGAACACCGGGGAGCTGTTTTTT. It yields the protein CASSRGQTNTGELFF.

There are many counts of this clonotype. The CDR3 DNA follows: TGTGCCAGCAGCTTAACCCCTAGAAGCACTGAAGCTTTCTTT. Its protein product is CASSLTPRSTEAFF. J is TRBJ1-1 and V is TRBV11-2; D gene unclear. Germline V CDR1 and CDR2: SGHAT, FQNNGV. This CDR3 has 14 amino acids. Trimming left V 2 bases short and J 4 bases short, with 11 bases between. Full variable domain (remainder filled in from reference TRBV11-2 and TRBJ1-1): EAGVAQSPRYKIIEKRQSVAFWCNPISGHATLYWYQQILGQGPKLLIQFQNNGVVDDSQLPKDRFSAERLKGVDSTLKIQPAKLEDSAVYLCASSLTPRSTEAFFGQGTRLTVV.

The chain recombines TRBV20-1 with TRBJ2-1; perhaps TRBD2 as D (6 bases). The CDR3 covers 12 residues. The ends were cut back, 5 bases at V and 12 bases at J, with 17 bases in the middle. Per the germline V gene, CDR1 is DFQATT and CDR2 is SNEGSKA (reference sequence). Here the CDR3 reads CSAGRELRAQFF. In nucleotides, the CDR3 is TGCAGTGCTGGACGGGAGCTCAGGGCGCAGTTCTTC.

This clonotype was counted many times. The chain has TRBV6-2 or TRBV6-3 and TRBJ2-5, with no clear D. This CDR3 spans 14 amino acids. V lost 3 bases and J lost 0, with 8 bases in between. Germline CDR1 is MNHEY and CDR2 is SVGEGT. CDR3 region: CASSYQSYQETQYF. The DNA for the CDR3 is TGTGCCAGCAGTTATCAGTCGTACCAAGAGACCCAGTACTTC.

This clonotype was found many times. V is TRBV6-1 and J is TRBJ1-1; perhaps TRBD1 as D (6 bases). Germline V lookup: CDR1 MNHNS, CDR2 SASEGT. With 7 bases removed from V and 4 bases from J, the gap between germline ends came to 19 bases. The length of the CDR3 is 15 residues. Written as DNA, the CDR3 is TGTGCCAGCAACCGCGGGGGCGGATTGGCCACTGAAGCTTTCTTT. It yields the protein CASNRGGGLATEAFF.

This clonotype came up many times. The gene calls are TRBV28 and TRBJ1-2; TRBD1 agrees at 7 bases. Germline CDR1 and CDR2: MDHEN and SYDVKM. V lost 7 bases and J lost 8; bases outside the gene matches: 19. CDR3 length: 16 residues. Here the CDR3 reads CASTTYPSDREMGYTF. In DNA form, the CDR3 reads TGTGCCAGCACTACGTACCCCAGCGACAGGGAGATGGGCTACACCTTC.

The chain employs TRBV20-1 and TRBJ2-2, with D perhaps matching TRBD2 (7 bases). The CDR3 totals 16 residues. Germline V gives CDR1 DFQATT, CDR2 SNEGSKA (reference sequence). V shed 6 bases and J shed 0 bases, with 17 bases lying between them. Here the CDR3 DNA reads TGCAGTGCCTCGGACAGCCTAGCGGCGAACACCGGGGAGCTGTTTTTT. Translation gives CSASDSLAANTGELFF.

The rearrangement links TRBV6-1 to TRBJ2-7; D is ambiguous. CDR3 size: 13 residues. The V gene's germline CDR1 is MNHNS and CDR2 SASEGT. V lost 6 bases to trimming and J lost 2 bases, with 11 bases between them. CDR3 nucleotide sequence: TGTGCCAGCAGGCTCCAACCAGCCTACGAGCAGTACTTC. It encodes CASRLQPAYEQYF.

V and J are TRBV20-1 and TRBJ1-5; D is undetermined. The germline gives CDR1 DFQATT, CDR2 SNEGSKA (reference sequence). This CDR3 comprises 13 residues. Trimming took 5 bases from V and 2 from J, leaving 10 bases between them. The CDR3 DNA reads as TGCAGTGCTCGGACGGATGGCAATCAGCCCCAGCATTTT. This translates into CSARTDGNQPQHF.